One sample yielded the 22 T cell receptor beta chains listed below, sequenced in a study of blood T cell repertoires in COVID-19. Sequencing was performed with immunoSEQ multiplex PCR; in TCRdb, only in-frame clones are kept and a portion is missing. The table has fewer than 130,000 clones, roughly four fifths seen once; the top ten hold 16%. The sequenced sample consisted of peripheral blood. The receptors originated from a woman aged 55-69 years with acute or convalescent COVID-19.

The rearrangement uses TRBV7-2 and TRBJ2-7; the match to TRBD1 covers 8 bases. The V and J ends lost 6 bases and 3 bases, in that order; junction bases with no gene match: 13. The germline CDR1 and CDR2 sequences are SGHTA and FQGNSA. The length of the CDR3 is 16 residues. CDR3 residues: CASSFRPGQELYEQYF. In nucleotides, the CDR3 is TGTGCCAGCAGTTTCCGGCCGGGACAGGAGCTCTACGAGCAGTACTTC.

This clone was picked up one time. Other DNA sequences of this sample code for an identical CDR3. This chain links TRBV7-9 with TRBJ1-2, with 10 bases lining up with TRBD1. V trimming: 5 bases; J trimming: 0 bases; junction bases outside the gene matches: 3. Germline CDR1 reads SEHNR; CDR2 reads FQNEAQ (reference sequence). The CDR3 loop spans 15 amino acids. CDR3 nucleotide sequence: TGTGCCAGCAGCCCCGGACAGGGGGCTAACTATGGCTACACCTTC. Translation: CASSPGQGANYGYTF.

This clone showed up just once. The chain is built from TRBV28 and TRBJ1-6; unclear D gene. CDR3 length equals 14 residues. V lost 7 bases and J lost 7, with 14 bases in between. Per the germline V gene, CDR1 is MDHEN and CDR2 is SYDVKM. The CDR3 spells CASKGIGRNSPLHF. CDR3 DNA sequence: TGTGCCAGCAAGGGAATAGGGAGGAATTCACCCCTCCACTTT.

This chain links TRBV30 with TRBJ1-2; D unclear. The CDR3 covers 12 residues. Germline assignment: CDR1 GTSNPN and CDR2 SVGIG (reference sequence). The ends were cut back, 5 bases at V and 3 bases at J, with 10 bases in the middle. Here the CDR3 reads CAWAMRDYGYTF. The CDR3 region has the DNA TGTGCCTGGGCGATGAGGGACTATGGCTACACCTTC.

By share, this clone ranks as hyperexpanded (1% or more). This chain connects TRBV11-2 to TRBJ2-7; D is unclear. The V gene lost 0 bases and the J gene lost 6 bases, with 9 bases spanning the gap. The CDR3 has 13 amino acids. CDR1 and CDR2 from the germline V gene are SGHAT and FQNNGV. The CDR3 is CASSLDVETEQYF. The CDR3 region has the DNA TGTGCCAGCAGCTTAGACGTGGAGACCGAGCAGTACTTC. Complete variable domain (other parts from reference TRBV11-2 and TRBJ2-7): EAGVAQSPRYKIIEKRQSVAFWCNPISGHATLYWYQQILGQGPKLLIQFQNNGVVDDSQLPKDRFSAERLKGVDSTLKIQPAKLEDSAVYLCASSLDVETEQYFGPGTRLTVT.

V usage is TRBV13 and J usage is TRBJ2-3; 10 positions match TRBD2. J lost 0 bases, V lost 3 bases, and 3 bases had no gene match. Germline CDR1 and CDR2: PRHDT and FYEKMQ (reference sequence). The CDR3 has 16 residues. The CDR3 here is CASSFKRGGSTDTQYF. For the CDR3, the DNA is TGTGCCAGCAGCTTCAAGCGGGGGGGGAGCACAGATACGCAGTATTTT. Together with reference TRBV13 and TRBJ2-3, the CDR3 gives the full variable domain: AAGVIQSPRHLIKEKRETATLKCYPIPRHDTVYWYQQGPGQDPQFLISFYEKMQSDKGSIPDRFSAQQFSDYHSELNMSSLELGDSALYFCASSFKRGGSTDTQYFGPGTRLTVL.

The gene calls are TRBV10-3 and TRBJ1-1, with D unresolved. V lost 3 bases and J lost 0, with 5 bases in between. The CDR3 sequence is 13 residues long. Germline V gene data show CDR1 as ENHRY and CDR2 as SYGVKD. CDR3 sequence reads: CAISELMNTEAFF. CDR3 bases: TGTGCCATCAGTGAATTAATGAACACTGAAGCTTTCTTT.

The V and J genes are TRBV20-1 and TRBJ2-2; unclear D gene. The CDR3 consists of 11 residues. V was trimmed by 1 base and J by 9 bases, leaving 6 bases between them. Germline V gives CDR1 DFQATT, CDR2 SNEGSKA (reference sequence). CDR3 sequence reads: CSARVDWELFF. The DNA of the CDR3 is TGCAGTGCTAGAGTTGACTGGGAGCTGTTTTTT.

This clone has just a few counts. This chain uses TRBV5-1 with TRBJ1-2, with 8 bases matching TRBD1. V gave up 4 bases and J gave up 6 bases; unmatched junction bases: 5. From germline, CDR1 is SGHRS and CDR2 YFSETQ. The CDR3 has 13 amino acids. The CDR3 DNA sequence: TGCGCCAGCAGCCAGACAGGGGCCCATGGCTACACCTTC. Translation gives CASSQTGAHGYTF. The entire variable domain, with the rest obtained from reference TRBV5-1 and TRBJ1-2, is as follows: KAGVTQTPRYLIKTRGQQVTLSCSPISGHRSVSWYQQTPGQGLQFLFEYFSETQRNKGNFPGRFSGRQFSNSRSEMNVSTLELGDSALYLCASSQTGAHGYTFGSGTRLTVV.

The V call is TRBV5-1, the J call TRBJ2-2; TRBD1 is a possible D gene (6 bases). V lost 5 bases and J lost 4, with 21 bases in between. CDR1 is SGHRS, CDR2 YFSETQ, per germline. The CDR3 has 17 residues. The CDR3 is CASRRQVAPRGTGELFF. CDR3 in DNA: TGCGCCAGCAGAAGACAGGTAGCCCCGCGAGGCACCGGGGAGCTGTTTTTT.

This chain uses TRBV19 with TRBJ2-2; maybe TRBD1 (6 bases). CDR3 length equals 14 residues. The germline gives CDR1 LNHDA, CDR2 SQIVND (reference sequence). V was clipped by 4 bases and J by 1 base, with 7 bases between them. The CDR3 is CASSTGQNTGELFF. The CDR3 nucleotides read TGTGCCAGTAGTACGGGACAGAACACCGGGGAGCTGTTTTTT.

The rearrangement links TRBV5-1 to TRBJ2-2; tentative D call: TRBD2 (6 bases). V was trimmed by 2 bases and J by 4 bases, leaving 6 bases between them. The CDR3 extends over 13 amino acids. Germline V lookup: CDR1 SGHRS, CDR2 YFSETQ. The CDR3 DNA is TGCGCCAGCAGCTTCGGGGGCACCGGGGAGCTGTTTTTT. It translates to CASSFGGTGELFF.

The genes are TRBV19 and TRBJ2-3; D remains ambiguous. This CDR3 contains 12 residues. Germline CDR1 reads LNHDA; CDR2 reads SQIVND (reference sequence). Trimming stripped 2 bases from V and 3 bases from J, with 3 bases between. The CDR3 loop reads CASSIQTDTQYF. DNA of the CDR3: TGTGCCAGTAGTATACAGACAGATACGCAGTATTTT.

The table lists this clone with a few counts. This chain uses TRBV27 with TRBJ1-6; 7 nucleotides line up with TRBD1. The V gene end was trimmed by 7 bases and the J gene end by 5 bases; junction bases not matched to a gene: 20. CDR1 is MNHEY and CDR2 is SMNVEV in the germline V gene (reference sequence). This CDR3 has 19 residues. CDR3: CASKPTAHGQGEHNSPLHF. CDR3 sequence (DNA): TGTGCCAGCAAACCCACCGCCCACGGGCAGGGGGAACATAATTCACCCCTCCACTTT.

The chain couples TRBV18 to TRBJ2-3, with 9 bases that match TRBD1. The V gene end was trimmed by 3 bases and the J gene end by 4 bases; junction bases not matched to a gene: 5. The CDR3 consists of 15 residues. Germline V gene data show CDR1 as KGHSH and CDR2 as LQKENI. CDR3 sequence (DNA): TGTGCCAGCTCACCCAAACGACAGGGGGCAGATACGCAGTATTTT. Residues: CASSPKRQGADTQYF.

The genes are TRBV9 and TRBJ2-6, with 8 bases that match TRBD2. With V trimmed by 1 base and J by 0 bases, 3 bases remained unmatched. The CDR3 consists of 17 residues. Germline V gene data show CDR1 as SGDLS and CDR2 as YYNGEE. The CDR3 loop is CASSVSGGVSGANVLTF. The CDR3 bases are TGTGCCAGCAGCGTAAGCGGGGGCGTCTCTGGGGCCAACGTCCTGACTTTC.

The chain is built from TRBV3-1 (or the pseudogene TRBV3-2) and TRBJ2-3, with D perhaps matching TRBD2 (7 bases). Germline loops: CDR1 LGHDT, CDR2 YNNKEL (reference sequence). This CDR3 has 15 residues. Trimming took 6 bases from V and 4 from J, leaving 17 bases between them. The CDR3 DNA reads as TGTGCCAGCAGTCAAATTACGGGGGGCGCAGATACGCAGTATTTT. Its protein is CASSQITGGADTQYF.

The CDR3 DNA reads TGCGCCAGCAGCCAAGATACGGGACAGACTTTCAATGAGCAGTTCTTC. Its protein is CASSQDTGQTFNEQFF. The V gene is TRBV4-3, the J gene TRBJ2-1, with 7 bases matching TRBD1. The CDR3 extends over 16 amino acids. The germline gives CDR1 LGHNA, CDR2 YSLEER. V lost 0 bases and J lost 6; bases outside the gene matches: 8.

This chain uses TRBV6-5 with TRBJ1-1; 9 bases match TRBD1. CDR1 MNHEY and CDR2 SVGAGI come from the germline V gene. This CDR3 comprises 14 residues. Trimming removed 8 bases from V and 3 bases from J; junction bases left unmatched: 7. CDR3 amino acids: CASHVQGADTEAFF. In nucleotides, the CDR3 is TGTGCCAGCCATGTACAGGGGGCGGACACTGAAGCTTTCTTT.

The V call is TRBV6-2 or TRBV6-3, the J call TRBJ1-1; 10 bases map to TRBD1. This CDR3 is 16 amino acids long. Germline V gene lookup returns CDR1 MNHEY and CDR2 SVGEGT. V gave up 6 bases and J gave up 2 bases; unmatched junction bases: 9. For the CDR3, the DNA is TGTGCCAGCAGCATCGGGACAGGGGCCCTAAACACTGAAGCTTTCTTT. Encoded protein: CASSIGTGALNTEAFF.

The genes are TRBV6-5 and TRBJ1-2, with 7 nucleotides matching TRBD1. The germline gives CDR1 MNHEY, CDR2 SVGAGI. V gave up 6 bases and J gave up 6 bases; unmatched junction bases: 7. This CDR3 is built from 13 residues. CDR3 loop: CASSFNRGDGYTF. The CDR3, as DNA: TGTGCCAGCAGCTTCAACAGGGGAGATGGCTACACCTTC.

This chain uses TRBV30 with TRBJ2-3; D is perhaps TRBD1 (5 bases). Trimming cost V 4 bases and J 1 base, with 12 bases left between them. Germline CDR1 reads GTSNPN; CDR2 reads SVGIG (reference sequence). The CDR3 covers 14 residues. Here the CDR3 DNA reads TGTGCCTGGAAGGTCGGCAGGGGCACAGATACGCAGTATTTT. Translated, it gives CAWKVGRGTDTQYF.